This record covers a single T cell receptor beta chain. Antigen specificity is unknown. Primers for the PCR totalled 60 Vbeta and 13 Jbeta. The method was immunoSEQ multiplex PCR; TCRdb's version includes in-frame clones alone and lacks a portion of them. In the table there are about 97,000 clones, about 80% of which are singletons. The CDR3 has 14 amino acids. The V gene's germline CDR1 is MNHNS and CDR2 SASEGT. V lost 10 bases to trimming and J lost 2 bases, with 15 bases between them. These data belong to a study of cytomegalovirus exposure and HLA in healthy donors. Study-wide points: A later look showed TCR association rates differing by HLA locus, highest for DRB1 and lowest for HLA-C.

Material: PBMCs. The chain has TRBV6-1 and TRBJ1-3, with D maybe TRBD1 (5 bases). This clonotype was obtained from a man between 40 and 49 years old in good health and CMV-seronegative. CDR3 sequence reads: CATAMGGTGNTIYF. The CDR3 DNA reads as TGTGCCACCGCGATGGGGGGGACTGGAAACACCATATATTTT.